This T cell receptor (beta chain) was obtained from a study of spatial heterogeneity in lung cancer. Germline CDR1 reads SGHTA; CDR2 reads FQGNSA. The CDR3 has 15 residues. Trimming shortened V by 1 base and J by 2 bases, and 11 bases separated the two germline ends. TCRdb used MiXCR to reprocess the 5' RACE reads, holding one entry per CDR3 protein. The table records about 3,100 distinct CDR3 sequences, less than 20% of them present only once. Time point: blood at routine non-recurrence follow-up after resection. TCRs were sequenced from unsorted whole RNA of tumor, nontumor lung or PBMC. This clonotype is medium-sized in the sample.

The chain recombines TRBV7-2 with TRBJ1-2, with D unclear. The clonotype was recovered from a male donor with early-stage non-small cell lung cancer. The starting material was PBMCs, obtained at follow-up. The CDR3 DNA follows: TGTGCCAGCAGCTTAGTTGCTGAGGGAAACTATGGCTACACCTTC. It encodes CASSLVAEGNYGYTF.